The 9 T cell receptor beta chains presented below share a single source sample, sequenced in a study of T-cell reconstitution after alpha-beta-depleted transplantation in children. The library targeted TCRbeta and was prepared with unique molecular identifiers. Via MiXCR, TCRdb re-called the PCR reads, giving one row per CDR3 protein. The sample consists of approximately 430,000 distinct CDR3 sequences, roughly 16% of them appearing once. The sample here was PBMCs, mostly from graft donor cells, taken 360 days after TCRalphabeta/CD19-depleted stem cell transplant. Receptors originate from a boy less than two years old who had a stem cell transplant for Wiskott-Aldrich syndrome, so the T cells may come from the graft donor.

The chain links TRBV15 to TRBJ1-6, with D perhaps matching TRBD1 (6 bases). Trimming took 3 bases from V and 10 from J, leaving 10 bases between them. This CDR3 comprises 13 residues. Germline lookup yields CDR1 LNHNV and CDR2 YYDKDF (reference sequence). The CDR3 protein is CATSRLGGSPLHF. CDR3 in DNA: TGTGCCACCAGCAGGCTAGGGGGATCACCCCTCCACTTT. Variable domain in full (rest from reference TRBV15 and TRBJ1-6): DAMVIQNPRYQVTQFGKPVTLSCSQTLNHNVMYWYQQKSSQAPKLLFHYYDKDFNNEADTPDNFQSRRPNTSFCFLDIRSPGLGDTAMYLCATSRLGGSPLHFGNGTRLTVT.

The J gene is TRBJ2-7, the V gene TRBV4-2; D tentatively fits TRBD1 or TRBD2 (5 bases each). Trimming removed 0 bases at V and 3 bases at J, with 15 bases between. Germline V gene lookup returns CDR1 LGHNA and CDR2 YNFKEQ. This CDR3 has 16 amino acids. CDR3 in amino acids: CASSQDWTRTYYEQYF. CDR3 in DNA: TGTGCCAGCAGCCAAGATTGGACACGGACTTACTACGAGCAGTACTTC.

The V gene is TRBV5-1, the J gene TRBJ2-6, with a tentative D call TRBD1 (5 bases). The V and J ends lost 1 base and 0 bases respectively, with 11 bases between them. The germline CDR1 and CDR2 sequences are SGHRS and YFSETQ. This CDR3 contains 17 residues. This CDR3 is CASSLYRSYSGANVLTF. The CDR3 bases are TGCGCCAGCAGCTTGTACAGGTCCTACTCTGGGGCCAACGTCCTGACTTTC.

This clonotype came up a few times. The chain recombines TRBV7-8 with TRBJ2-2; no definite D call. Trimming shortened V by 0 bases and J by 6 bases, and 14 bases separated the two germline ends. Germline CDR1 is SGHVS and CDR2 is FQNEAQ. CDR3 length: 16 residues. CDR3 amino acids: CASSLAPPGRAGELFF. The CDR3 bases are TGTGCCAGCAGCTTAGCGCCTCCAGGAAGGGCCGGGGAGCTGTTTTTT.

This chain connects TRBV18 to TRBJ2-1; the match to TRBD2 covers 14 bases. The CDR3 consists of 19 residues. Germline CDR1 and CDR2: KGHSH and LQKENI. With V trimmed by 3 bases and J by 0 bases, 7 bases remained unmatched. The CDR3 sequence is CASSPLPTSGRVSYNEQFF. The CDR3 DNA follows: TGTGCCAGCTCACCCCTACCGACTAGCGGGAGGGTCTCCTACAATGAGCAGTTCTTC.

This clonotype appeared many times. The chain uses TRBV18 and TRBJ2-5; no reliable D call. The CDR3 extends over 11 amino acids. The V and J ends lost 3 bases and 3 bases respectively, with 2 bases between them. Germline loops: CDR1 KGHSH, CDR2 LQKENI. CDR3: CASSPEETQYF. DNA of the CDR3: TGTGCCAGCTCACCGGAAGAGACCCAGTACTTC. Looking up the rest from reference TRBV18 and TRBJ2-5 gives the full variable domain: NAGVMQNPRHLVRRRGQEARLRCSPMKGHSHVYWYRQLPEEGLKFMVYLQKENIIDESGMPKERFSAEFPKEGPSILRIQQVVRGDSAAYFCASSPEETQYFGPGTRLLVL.

In its sample, this clonotype was seen a few times. The chain has TRBV20-1 and TRBJ1-5; D is ambiguous. The CDR3 runs to 12 residues. Deletions cut 7 bases from V and 8 bases from J, with 15 bases between. Germline V gene sequence: CDR1 DFQATT, CDR2 SNEGSKA (reference sequence). The CDR3 bases are TGCAGTGTCGCGGGTCACGGTGAGCCCCAGCATTTT. It is translated as CSVAGHGEPQHF.

This sequence joins TRBV29-1 and TRBJ2-5; D call uncertain. The CDR3 extends over 12 amino acids. Between the trimmed V and J ends, which lost 4 bases and 11 bases, there was a span of 17 bases. The V gene's germline CDR1 is SQVTM and CDR2 ANQGSEA. CDR3 residues: CSVVVRRLYQYF. The CDR3 bases are TGCAGCGTTGTTGTCAGGCGCCTCTATCAGTACTTC.

As for this clonotype: A much larger clone lies a single base off, so this may be a read error. V is TRBV2 and J is TRBJ2-5, with TRBD2 matching over 10 bases. Germline V gene sequence: CDR1 SNHLY, CDR2 FYNNEI. This CDR3 contains 15 residues. The CDR3 region is CASSSQRGGRETQHF. For the CDR3, the DNA is TGTGCCAGCAGTTCGCAGCGGGGGGGCCGAGAGACCCAGCACTTC. The complete variable domain, with remaining parts taken from reference TRBV2 and TRBJ2-5, reads EPEVTQTPSHQVTQMGQEVILRCVPISNHLYFYWYRQILGQKVEFLVSFYNNEISEKSEIFDDQFSVERPDGSNFTLKIRSTKLEDSAMYFCASSSQRGGRETQHFGPGTRLLVL.